Following are 4 T cell receptor beta chains from one sample sequenced in a study of CD8 T cell repertoires and HIV-1 epitope variants. The table came from immunoSEQ multiplex PCR; TCRdb's copy has only in-frame clones and leaves some out. The profile shows some 87,000 clones, roughly 77% of them singletons. Sequencing was performed on uncultured baseline CD8+ T cells from peripheral blood mononuclear cells (PBMCs). These receptors all come from a male donor with HIV.

This clone was counted a single time. This chain uses TRBV27 with TRBJ2-3; no firm D call. Germline assignment: CDR1 MNHEY and CDR2 SMNVEV (reference sequence). CDR3 size: 11 residues. V was trimmed by 3 bases and J by 4 bases, leaving 2 bases between them. As DNA, the CDR3 is TGTGCCAGCAGTTTTGCAGATACGCAGTATTTT. This translates into CASSFADTQYF.

This clone was recorded only once. V gene TRBV2 combines with J gene TRBJ1-1; 10 positions agree with TRBD1. The CDR3 length is 16 residues. With 4 bases clipped from V and 0 bases from J, the junction kept 5 bases outside the gene matches. Germline lookup yields CDR1 SNHLY and CDR2 FYNNEI. DNA of the CDR3: TGTGCCAGCAGTGGGGGACAGGGGAGAATGAACACTGAAGCTTTCTTT. Protein sequence: CASSGGQGRMNTEAFF. Combining the CDR3 with reference TRBV2 and TRBJ1-1 gives the whole variable domain EPEVTQTPSHQVTQMGQEVILRCVPISNHLYFYWYRQILGQKVEFLVSFYNNEISEKSEIFDDQFSVERPDGSNFTLKIRSTKLEDSAMYFCASSGGQGRMNTEAFFGQGTRLTVV.

This chain connects TRBV14 to TRBJ2-1, with D possibly being TRBD1 (5 bases). The V gene's germline CDR1 is SGHDN and CDR2 FVKESK. The V end lost 0 bases, the J end lost 6 bases, and 9 bases lay between the germline ends. This CDR3 region has 14 residues. The CDR3 DNA reads TGTGCCAGCAGCCAAGACAGGGTTAGCAATGAGCAGTTCTTC. This codes for CASSQDRVSNEQFF.

J is TRBJ2-7 and V is TRBV29-1, with TRBD1 matching 9 bases. The CDR3 has 13 amino acids. V dropped 6 bases and J dropped 5; count of bases not matched to a gene: 8. Germline-derived CDR1 and CDR2 are SQVTM and ANQGSEA. CDR3 bases: TGCAGCGTCGACAGGGGGAGCACCGACGAGCAGTACTTC. This codes for CSVDRGSTDEQYF.